The 9 T cell receptor beta chains given below trace back to one sample, sequenced in a study of Ad26.COV2.S vaccination and SARS-CoV-2 variants. Treatment meaning: some 20 received Ad26.COV2.S at low or high dose, single or two shots; 5 received placebo; per-sample allocation not given. Collection of the samples took place on day 63 after the first injection of vaccine or placebo. Sequencing used immunoSEQ multiplex PCR; TCRdb keeps in-frame clones, though not all of them. The sample lists around 450,000 clones, 89% occurring once. This sample comprised peripheral blood, obtained in a trial of Ad26.COV2.S vaccine versus placebo. The receptors originated from a person between 18 and 65 years old who received the Ad26.COV2.S COVID-19 vaccine or a placebo.

CDR3 protein: CASSPQGAGGEQFF. CDR3 DNA: TGTGCCAGCAGTCCCCAGGGAGCTGGCGGTGAGCAGTTCTTC. The J gene is TRBJ2-1, the V gene TRBV2; possibly TRBD1 or TRBD2 for D (5 bases each). This CDR3 contains 14 residues. Trimming pared 5 bases from V and 9 bases from J, leaving 17 bases between. Per germline, CDR1 SNHLY and CDR2 FYNNEI.

This clone has just one count. This chain links TRBV18 with TRBJ2-3, with 7 bases fitting TRBD1. With 1 base clipped from V and 3 bases from J, the junction kept 10 bases outside the gene matches. The V gene's germline CDR1 is KGHSH and CDR2 LQKENI. CDR3 length equals 17 residues. The CDR3 spells CASSPRLGGLGTDTQYF. The CDR3, as DNA: TGTGCCAGCTCACCACGTTTAGGGGGCTTGGGTACAGATACGCAGTATTTT.

The CDR3 DNA reads TGTGCCTGGAGTGTCGCGCGGACAGCTGGAAACACCATATATTTT. Amino acid sequence: CAWSVARTAGNTIYF. This chain connects TRBV30 to TRBJ1-3; maybe TRBD1 (6 bases). V lost 0 bases and J lost 2, with 11 bases in between. The length of the CDR3 is 15 residues. Germline V lookup: CDR1 GTSNPN, CDR2 SVGIG (reference sequence). The full variable domain, its missing parts supplied by reference TRBV30 and TRBJ1-3, is SQTIHQWPATLVQPVGSPLSLECTVEGTSNPNLYWYRQAAGRGLQLLFYSVGIGQISSEVPQNLSASRPQDRQFILSSKKLLLSDSGFYLCAWSVARTAGNTIYFGEGSWLTVV.

The genes are TRBV13 and TRBJ1-4, with D uncertain. The CDR3 is 14 amino acids. Germline V gene data show CDR1 as PRHDT and CDR2 as FYEKMQ (reference sequence). Trimming removed 5 bases at V and 8 bases at J, with 15 bases between. In nucleotides, the CDR3 is TGTGCCAGCAGCCACCGGGAGATGGGGGAAAAACTGTTTTTT. It encodes CASSHREMGEKLFF.

Of note for this clone: Germline and junction disagree at one end, which may indicate a read error. This chain connects TRBV2 to TRBJ2-7, with 9 nucleotides matching TRBD1. CDR1 SNHLY and CDR2 FYNNEI come from the germline V gene. CDR3 length: 14 amino acids. The CDR3 DNA reads TGTGCCAGTAGTGAAACAGGGGGCGCTTTCAAGCAGTACTTC. Residues: CASSETGGAFKQYF. Full variable domain (missing parts from reference TRBV2 and TRBJ2-7): EPEVTQTPSHQVTQMGQEVILRCVPISNHLYFYWYRQILGQKVEFLVSFYNNEISEKSEIFDDQFSVERPDGSNFTLKIRSTKLEDSAMYFCASSETGGAFKQYFGPGTRLTVT.

The rearrangement links TRBV5-1 to TRBJ1-1, with no clear D. V was cut by 0 bases and J by 7 bases, with 13 bases left in between. The CDR3 has 14 amino acids. Germline V gene lookup returns CDR1 SGHRS and CDR2 YFSETQ. In DNA form, the CDR3 reads TGCGCCAGCAGCTTGGGACCGGCCCAAGATGAAGCTTTCTTT. This translates into CASSLGPAQDEAFF.

The chain joins TRBV4-3 to TRBJ1-6; no reliable D call. The germline V gene has CDR1 LGHNA and CDR2 YSLEER. V was cut by 0 bases and J by 8 bases, with 14 bases left in between. The CDR3 covers 16 residues. The CDR3 here is CASSQEGEGWHSPLHF. The CDR3 region has the DNA TGCGCCAGCAGCCAAGAGGGTGAAGGGTGGCATTCACCCCTCCACTTT.

The V call is TRBV4-3, the J call TRBJ2-1; D may be TRBD1 or TRBD2 (5 bases each). Germline V lookup: CDR1 LGHNA, CDR2 YSLEER. V was trimmed by 0 bases and J by 12 bases, leaving 12 bases between them. This CDR3 region has 13 residues. CDR3 amino acids: CASSQDLGDGQFF. In DNA form, the CDR3 reads TGCGCCAGCAGCCAAGATCTCGGGGACGGGCAGTTCTTC.

This chain uses TRBV19 with TRBJ1-5; a weak D match, TRBD1 (5 bases). Germline V gives CDR1 LNHDA, CDR2 SQIVND (reference sequence). The germline V and J ends were trimmed by 5 bases and 3 bases, with 14 bases remaining between them. The CDR3 contains 15 residues. This CDR3 reads CASSPRTSYNQPQHF. CDR3 nucleotides: TGTGCCAGTAGTCCTCGGACAAGCTACAATCAGCCCCAGCATTTT.